The 11 T cell receptor beta chains given below trace back to one sample, sequenced in a study of Tregs in tolerant kidney transplant recipients. Here immunoSEQ multiplex PCR was the method, and the copy in TCRdb shows in-frame clones only, minus some. Of 200,000 to 300,000 clones in the sample, roughly 84% were seen once. Material: CD4+ T cells from blood. The source of these receptors is a human donor in good health.

This chain links TRBV7-9 with TRBJ2-4; no clear D gene. Germline CDR1 SEHNR, CDR2 FQNEAQ (reference sequence). This CDR3 contains 15 residues. Trimming stripped 3 bases from V and 1 base from J, with 10 bases between. CDR3 amino acids: CASSFLTEAKNIQYF. Written as DNA, the CDR3 is TGTGCCAGCAGCTTTCTTACGGAGGCCAAAAACATTCAGTACTTC.

The chain combines TRBV2 with TRBJ1-1, with D possibly TRBD1 on 5 matching bases. Trimming took 7 bases from V and 1 from J, leaving 13 bases between them. The CDR3 has 14 residues. Germline V gene lookup returns CDR1 SNHLY and CDR2 FYNNEI. The CDR3 reads CASKGPGSNTEAFF. The CDR3 DNA is TGTGCCAGCAAGGGGCCGGGGTCGAACACTGAAGCTTTCTTT.

The V call is TRBV29-1, the J call TRBJ1-4, with 11 bases aligning to TRBD1. The CDR3 is made up of 17 amino acids. The trim removed 1 base at V and 0 bases at J, leaving 4 bases unmatched. The germline V gene has CDR1 SQVTM and CDR2 ANQGSEA. For the CDR3, the DNA is TGCAGCGTTGAAGGGACAGGGGGCGTTACAACTAATGAAAAACTGTTTTTT. It encodes CSVEGTGGVTTNEKLFF.

CDR3 in DNA: TGTGCCAGCTCGGGACAGGGAAATGAAAAACTGTTTTTT. Its translation: CASSGQGNEKLFF. The V gene is TRBV18, the J gene TRBJ1-4, with TRBD1 matching 9 bases. The junction had 1 base not matched to a gene; V was cut back by 6 bases and J by 5 bases. The length of the CDR3 is 13 residues. CDR1 is KGHSH, CDR2 LQKENI, per germline.

This chain connects TRBV30 to TRBJ1-5; 7 bases match TRBD1. Germline V gene sequence: CDR1 GTSNPN, CDR2 SVGIG (reference sequence). The CDR3 extends over 15 amino acids. Trimming removed 0 bases from V and 5 bases from J; junction bases left unmatched: 7. CDR3 sequence reads: CAWSVRDRDYQPQHF. The CDR3 DNA reads TGTGCCTGGAGTGTACGAGACAGGGATTATCAGCCCCAGCATTTT.

The chain combines TRBV13 with TRBJ2-2; TRBD1 agrees at 7 bases. The germline V gene encodes CDR1 PRHDT and CDR2 FYEKMQ (reference sequence). V lost 11 bases to trimming and J lost 4 bases; unmatched junction nucleotides: 16. This CDR3 has 16 residues. This chain's CDR3 is CAGRPKGRGFTGELFF. CDR3 bases: TGTGCCGGACGCCCCAAGGGCAGGGGGTTCACCGGGGAGCTGTTTTTT.

To note about this clone: Distinct nucleotide sequences in the sample also encode this CDR3. CDR3 DNA sequence: TGCGCCAGCAGCTTTGAGGGAACAGATACGCAGTATTTT. This encodes CASSFEGTDTQYF. The J gene is TRBJ2-3, the V gene TRBV5-1; maybe TRBD2 (5 bases). The CDR3 sequence is 13 residues long. Trimming shortened V by 2 bases and J by 3 bases, and 7 bases separated the two germline ends. CDR1 is SGHRS and CDR2 is YFSETQ in the germline V gene.

This sequence joins TRBV18 and TRBJ1-2; no firm D call. CDR3 length equals 14 residues. Germline lookup yields CDR1 KGHSH and CDR2 LQKENI. V lost 5 bases to trimming and J lost 0 bases, with 10 bases between them. CDR3 DNA sequence: TGTGCCAGCTCAGAACTCCGAGCTAACTATGGCTACACCTTC. It specifies CASSELRANYGYTF.

The chain uses TRBV6-1 and TRBJ2-3; TRBD2 matches at 10 bases. Trimming took 5 bases from V and 4 from J; bases not matched to a gene: 6. The CDR3 sequence is 15 residues long. Per the germline V gene, CDR1 is MNHNS and CDR2 is SASEGT. CDR3 sequence reads: CASSPLAGGPDTQYF. CDR3 coding DNA: TGTGCCAGCAGTCCATTAGCGGGGGGCCCAGATACGCAGTATTTT.

The chain is built from TRBV7-7 and TRBJ2-5; possible D gene TRBD2, 6 bases. CDR3 length equals 14 residues. In germline, CDR1 is SSHAT, CDR2 FNYEAQ (reference sequence). Trimming stripped 8 bases from V and 2 bases from J, with 15 bases between. The CDR3 sequence: CASPGLGSQETQYF. As DNA, the CDR3 is TGTGCCAGCCCGGGGCTCGGGAGTCAAGAGACCCAGTACTTC. Together with reference TRBV7-7 and TRBJ2-5, the CDR3 gives the full variable domain: GAGVSQSPRYKVTKRGQDVTLRCDPISSHATLYWYQQALGQGPEFLTYFNYEAQPDKSGLPSDRFSAERPEGSISTLTIQRTEQRDSAMYRCASPGLGSQETQYFGPGTRLLVL.

The rearrangement uses TRBV19 and TRBJ2-1, with D tentatively TRBD1 or TRBD2 (5 bases each). Trimming cost V 3 bases and J 2 bases, with 8 bases left between them. There are 14 residues in the CDR3. The germline V gene encodes CDR1 LNHDA and CDR2 SQIVND (reference sequence). The CDR3 reads CASSMGVTYNEQFF. CDR3 DNA: TGTGCCAGTAGTATGGGGGTGACCTACAATGAGCAGTTCTTC.